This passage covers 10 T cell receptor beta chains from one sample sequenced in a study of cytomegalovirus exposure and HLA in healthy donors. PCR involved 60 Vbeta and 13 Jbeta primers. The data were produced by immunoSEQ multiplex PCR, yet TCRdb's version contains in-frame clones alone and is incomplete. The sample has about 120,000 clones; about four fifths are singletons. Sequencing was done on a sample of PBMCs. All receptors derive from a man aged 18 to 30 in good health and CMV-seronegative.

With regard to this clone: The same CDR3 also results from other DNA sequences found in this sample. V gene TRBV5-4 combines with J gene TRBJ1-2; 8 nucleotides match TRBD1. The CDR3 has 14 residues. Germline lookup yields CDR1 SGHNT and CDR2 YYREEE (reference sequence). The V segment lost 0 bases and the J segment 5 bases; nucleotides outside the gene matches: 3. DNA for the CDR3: TGTGCCAGCAGCTTGGGACAGGGGCGTTATGGCTACACCTTC. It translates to CASSLGQGRYGYTF.

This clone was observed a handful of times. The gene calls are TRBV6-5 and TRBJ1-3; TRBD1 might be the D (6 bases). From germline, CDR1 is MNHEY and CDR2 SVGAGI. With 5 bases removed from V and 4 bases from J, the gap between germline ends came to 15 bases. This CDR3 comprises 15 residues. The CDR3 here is CASSQTGQGGNTIYF. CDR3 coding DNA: TGTGCCAGCAGTCAGACAGGTCAGGGCGGAAACACCATATATTTT.

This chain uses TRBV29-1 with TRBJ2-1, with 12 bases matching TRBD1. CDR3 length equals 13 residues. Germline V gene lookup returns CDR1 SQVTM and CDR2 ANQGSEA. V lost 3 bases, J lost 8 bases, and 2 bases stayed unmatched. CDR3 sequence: CSVEGQGAYEQFF. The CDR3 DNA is TGCAGCGTTGAGGGACAGGGGGCCTATGAGCAGTTCTTC.

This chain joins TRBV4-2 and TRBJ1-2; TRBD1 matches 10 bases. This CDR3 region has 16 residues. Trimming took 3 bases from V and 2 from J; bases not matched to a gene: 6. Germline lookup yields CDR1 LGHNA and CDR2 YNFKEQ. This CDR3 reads CASSQASDRGNYGYTF. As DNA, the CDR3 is TGTGCCAGCAGCCAGGCCTCGGACAGGGGGAACTATGGCTACACCTTC.

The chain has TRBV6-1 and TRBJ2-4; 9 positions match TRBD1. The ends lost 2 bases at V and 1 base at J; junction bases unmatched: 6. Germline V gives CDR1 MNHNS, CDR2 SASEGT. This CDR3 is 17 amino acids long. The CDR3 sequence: CASSELTTGGAKNIQYF. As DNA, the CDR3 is TGTGCCAGCAGTGAACTCACTACAGGGGGCGCCAAAAACATTCAGTACTTC.

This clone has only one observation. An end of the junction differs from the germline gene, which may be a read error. The CDR3 DNA follows: TGTGCCAGCAGCTTAGGCTTCGGGACAGTCATTTTCTTC. Translated: CASSLGFGTVIFF. This sequence joins TRBV7-9 and TRBJ1-2; 7 nucleotides match TRBD1. The germline CDR1 and CDR2 sequences are SEHNR and FQNEAQ (reference sequence). The CDR3 covers 13 residues.

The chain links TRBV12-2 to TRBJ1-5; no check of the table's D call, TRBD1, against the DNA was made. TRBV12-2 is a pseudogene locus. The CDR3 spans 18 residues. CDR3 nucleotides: TGTGCAAGTCGGAACCGACGAAGGGGCGCAGGTAGCAATCAGCCCCAGCATTTT. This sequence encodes CASRNRRRGAGSNQPQHF.

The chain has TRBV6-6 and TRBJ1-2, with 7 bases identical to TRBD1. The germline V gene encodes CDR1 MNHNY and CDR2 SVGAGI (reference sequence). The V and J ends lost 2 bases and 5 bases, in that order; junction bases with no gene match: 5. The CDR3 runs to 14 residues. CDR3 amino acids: CASSYRTGSYGYTF. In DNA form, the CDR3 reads TGTGCCAGCAGTTACCGGACAGGATCTTATGGCTACACCTTC.

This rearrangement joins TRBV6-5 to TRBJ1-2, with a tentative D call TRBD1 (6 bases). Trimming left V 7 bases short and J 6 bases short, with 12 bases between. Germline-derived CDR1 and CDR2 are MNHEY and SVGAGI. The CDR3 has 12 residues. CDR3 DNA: TGTGCCAGCAAAACAGGGATAAATGGCTACACCTTC. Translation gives CASKTGINGYTF.

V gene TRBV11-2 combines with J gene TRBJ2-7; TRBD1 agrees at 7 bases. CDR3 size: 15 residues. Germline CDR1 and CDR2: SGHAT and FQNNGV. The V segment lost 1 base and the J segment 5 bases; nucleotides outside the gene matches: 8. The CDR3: CASSLGHRGKDEQYF. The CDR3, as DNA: TGTGCCAGCAGCTTAGGTCACAGGGGAAAGGACGAGCAGTACTTC.